Listed here are 13 T cell receptor beta chains from one sample, sequenced in a study of human T cells and chemical hapten exposure. MiXCR was run by TCRdb on the RACE reads, yielding one entry per CDR3 protein. The sample consists of about 100,000 distinct CDR3 sequences, about 10% of them appearing once. Time point noted: patch test 2, 6 weeks after DPC sensitization. The treatment is: therapeutic diphenylcyclopropenone sensitization with weekly scalp DPC. Sample: whole blood, taken in connection with sensitization to the hapten diphenylcyclopropenone (DPC). Every receptor here comes from a woman in her thirties or forties with alopecia areata. Some clones in this sample may be carry-over from other donors' samples.

This clonotype showed up many times. The chain links TRBV2 to TRBJ2-7; 8 bases match TRBD2. There are 13 residues in the CDR3. After removal of 10 bases from V and 7 bases from J, the junction contained 12 bases not matched to a gene. Looked up from germline, CDR1 is SNHLY and CDR2 is FYNNEI. CDR3 nucleotides: TGTGCCACCCGAGCGGGAGACTTGGGGGAGCAGTACTTC. It encodes CATRAGDLGEQYF.

The chain carries TRBV7-3 and TRBJ1-2, with D unclear. This CDR3 has 12 amino acids. Trimming shortened V by 1 base and J by 6 bases, and 6 bases separated the two germline ends. Germline CDR1 is SGHTA and CDR2 is FQGTGA. The chain's CDR3 is CASSLNGDGYTF. Here the CDR3 DNA reads TGTGCCAGCAGCTTAAATGGGGATGGCTACACCTTC.

This clonotype was found many times. The V gene is TRBV7-6, the J gene TRBJ1-1; D may be TRBD1 (5 bases). Trimming cost V 4 bases and J 0 bases, with 9 bases left between them. In germline, CDR1 is SGHVS, CDR2 FNYEAQ. CDR3 length: 14 residues. The CDR3 here is CASSSGHLNTEAFF. The CDR3 DNA follows: TGTGCCAGCAGCTCGGGGCACTTGAACACTGAAGCTTTCTTT. Supplemented by reference TRBV7-6 and TRBJ1-1, the full variable domain reads GAGVSQSPRYKVTKRGQDVALRCDPISGHVSLYWYRQALGQGPEFLTYFNYEAQQDKSGLPNDRFSAERPEGSISTLTIQRTEQRDSAMYRCASSSGHLNTEAFFGQGTRLTVV.

This clonotype was counted many times. The rearrangement joins TRBV7-9 to TRBJ1-1, with D unresolved. CDR1 is SEHNR and CDR2 is FQNEAQ in the germline V gene (reference sequence). The CDR3 contains 14 residues. V shed 2 bases and J shed 7 bases, with 14 bases lying between them. The CDR3 DNA reads TGTGCCAGCAGCTTAAATTTGGGGAGGGTTGAAGCTTTCTTT. Encoded protein: CASSLNLGRVEAFF.

This clonotype was picked up many times. The chain links TRBV28 to TRBJ1-1, with D possibly TRBD1 on 5 matching bases. CDR1 is MDHEN, CDR2 SYDVKM, per germline. V was cut by 2 bases and J by 0 bases, with 16 bases left in between. The CDR3 has 17 residues. The CDR3 region is CASSLGGSLGLNTEAFF. The CDR3 DNA sequence: TGTGCCAGCAGTTTAGGGGGGAGCTTGGGTTTGAACACTGAAGCTTTCTTT.

The chain carries TRBV2 and TRBJ2-4; D possibly uses TRBD1 or TRBD2 (5 bases each). Trimming removed 0 bases at V and 6 bases at J, with 18 bases between. The CDR3 consists of 17 residues. CDR1 is SNHLY and CDR2 is FYNNEI in the germline V gene. As DNA, the CDR3 is TGTGCCAGCAGTGAAGCTAGGGGTGAGGGGCGGCGAAACATTCAGTACTTC. Translated: CASSEARGEGRRNIQYF.

This clonotype was seen a handful of times. The chain couples TRBV29-1 to TRBJ2-2; D ambiguous. This CDR3 has 12 amino acids. V was shortened by 5 bases and J by 0 bases, with 4 bases between the two germline ends. CDR1 and CDR2 from the germline V gene are SQVTM and ANQGSEA. The CDR3 nucleotides are TGCAGCGTTTCCCCGAACACCGGGGAGCTGTTTTTT. Its protein product is CSVSPNTGELFF.

This clonotype was counted a few times. The V and J genes are TRBV28 and TRBJ2-7; D remains unclear. Germline V gene lookup returns CDR1 MDHEN and CDR2 SYDVKM. Trimming left V 5 bases short and J 1 base short, with 9 bases between. This CDR3 is 13 amino acids long. In DNA, the CDR3 is TGTGCCAGCAGTACAGTAACTTCCTACGAGCAGTACTTC. Translation: CASSTVTSYEQYF.

This clonotype was recorded at least ten times. The chain is built from TRBV25-1 and TRBJ2-4; unclear D gene. The CDR3 covers 12 residues. The V and J ends lost 2 bases and 9 bases respectively, with 8 bases between them. CDR1 MGHDK and CDR2 SYGVNS come from the germline V gene. The CDR3 region is CASSEKESIQYF. The CDR3 DNA follows: TGTGCCAGCAGTGAAAAGGAGAGCATTCAGTACTTC.

A few counts support this clonotype. This sequence joins TRBV24-1 and TRBJ2-7; D may be TRBD1 (6 bases). This CDR3 region has 15 residues. V was shortened by 2 bases and J by 2 bases, with 12 bases between the two germline ends. CDR1 KGHDR and CDR2 SFDVKD come from the germline V gene. As DNA, the CDR3 is TGTGCCACCAGTGATTCACGGACAGTCCCCTACGAGCAGTACTTC. It encodes CATSDSRTVPYEQYF.

This clonotype was detected many times. V and J are TRBV6-1 and TRBJ1-5; 7 bases match TRBD1. The junction had 7 bases not matched to a gene; V was cut back by 6 bases and J by 2 bases. Germline assignment: CDR1 MNHNS and CDR2 SASEGT. The CDR3 length is 15 residues. The CDR3 nucleotides read TGTGCCAGCAGCACAGGGGTTGCGGGCAATCAGCCCCAGCATTTT. Its protein is CASSTGVAGNQPQHF.

On this clonotype itself: Compared with germline, one end of the junction differs, possibly owing to a read error. The chain uses TRBV4-2 and TRBJ2-2; TRBD2 agrees at 8 bases. Germline V gene lookup returns CDR1 LGHNA and CDR2 YNFKEQ. This CDR3 is built from 17 residues. CDR3 protein: CASGQEPRGVRTGELFF. As DNA, the CDR3 is TGTGCCAGCGGCCAAGAGCCGCGGGGGGTGAGGACCGGGGAGCTGTTTTTT.

The sample holds a few counts of this clonotype. The gene calls are TRBV19 and TRBJ2-6, with D perhaps being TRBD1 or TRBD2 (5 bases each). The CDR3 contains 11 residues. Germline CDR1 LNHDA, CDR2 SQIVND (reference sequence). Trimming cost V 7 bases and J 13 bases, with 11 bases left between them. CDR3 residues: CASKKGRVLTF. The CDR3 DNA follows: TGTGCCAGTAAGAAGGGACGGGTCCTGACTTTC.